The clone carrying this T cell receptor beta chain showed up just once. The data originate from a study of cytomegalovirus exposure and HLA in healthy donors. The assay was immunoSEQ multiplex PCR, and TCRdb's table has in-frame clones only and misses some. This table has 200,000 to 300,000 clones, about 90% appearing once. Germline CDR1 reads MDHEN; CDR2 reads SYDVKM. CDR3 size: 18 residues. V lost 3 bases and J 6 bases, leaving 24 bases between the germline ends. The J gene is TRBJ2-1, the V gene TRBV28; tentatively, D is TRBD1 (6 bases). Sequenced input: PBMCs. The sequence derives from a woman aged 25 to 39 in good health and CMV-seronegative. The CDR3 spells CASSFWGPSDRFTNEQFF. The CDR3 region has the DNA TGTGCCAGCAGTTTTTGGGGCCCCTCTGACAGGTTTACCAATGAGCAGTTCTTC. Combining the CDR3 with reference TRBV28 and TRBJ2-1 gives the whole variable domain DVKVTQSSRYLVKRTGEKVFLECVQDMDHENMFWYRQDPGLGLRLIYFSYDVKMKEKGDIPEGYSVSREKKERFSLILESASTNQTSMYLCASSFWGPSDRFTNEQFFGPGTRLTVL.